This entry concerns a single T cell receptor (beta chain). The CDR3 consists of 12 residues. V dropped 6 bases and J dropped 5 bases, with 11 bases sitting between them. Looked up from germline, CDR1 is SGHRS and CDR2 is YFSETQ. These data are taken from a study of blood T cell repertoires in COVID-19. Study as a whole: Samples representing acute and convalescent COVID-19 were sourced from the United States, Italy and Spain. PBMCs, B-cell-depleted T cells, or T cells provided the cDNA or gDNA that made up the material.

Participants' own reports of clinical history determined their cohort assignment. The table came from immunoSEQ multiplex PCR; TCRdb's copy has only in-frame clones and leaves some out. The repertoire consists of about 200,000 clones, with 86% occurring once and the leading ten covering about 4.5%. The chain carries TRBV5-1 and TRBJ1-2, with D tentatively TRBD1 (6 bases). The specimen was PBMCs or T cells enriched from blood (not recorded which). The receptor was isolated from a woman aged 25 to 45 who had been exposed to COVID-19. CDR3 DNA: TGCGCCAGCAAGCAGGGGAAGTATGGCTACACCTTC. This sequence encodes CASKQGKYGYTF. Supplemented by reference TRBV5-1 and TRBJ1-2, the full variable domain reads KAGVTQTPRYLIKTRGQQVTLSCSPISGHRSVSWYQQTPGQGLQFLFEYFSETQRNKGNFPGRFSGRQFSNSRSEMNVSTLELGDSALYLCASKQGKYGYTFGSGTRLTVV.